One and the same sample provided the 6 T cell receptor beta chains below, sequenced in a study of shared clonotypes between healthy human individuals. Clones were read by immunoSEQ multiplex PCR, and TCRdb kept only the in-frame ones, dropping some. The sample carries 2 million to 2.5 million clones, 90% to 96% recorded once. The source material was naive CD4+ T cells sorted from blood. Described subset: CD45RA+ positively selected. These receptors were obtained from a man aged 18 to 30 in good health.

CDR3 amino acids: CATTIEQGAEAFF. CDR3 bases: TGTGCCACCACAATCGAACAGGGCGCTGAAGCTTTCTTT. This sequence joins TRBV10-3 and TRBJ1-1; D might be TRBD1 (6 bases). Between the trimmed V and J ends, which lost 10 bases and 6 bases, there was a span of 18 bases. Germline V gives CDR1 ENHRY, CDR2 SYGVKD. The CDR3 length is 13 residues.

This rearrangement joins TRBV4-1 to TRBJ2-3, with TRBD2 matching over 10 bases. V gave up 1 base and J gave up 0 bases; unmatched junction bases: 13. The CDR3 totals 20 residues. Germline values: CDR1 MGHRA, CDR2 YSYEKL. CDR3 protein: CASSQARLAGGAASTDTQYF. In nucleotides, the CDR3 is TGCGCCAGCAGCCAAGCCAGACTAGCGGGCGGAGCAGCTAGCACAGATACGCAGTATTTT.

This chain's CDR3 is CASTDRDIYNEQFF. CDR3 coding DNA: TGCGCCAGCACCGATAGGGACATATACAATGAGCAGTTCTTC. This chain connects TRBV10-2 to TRBJ2-1; D perhaps matches TRBD1 (6 bases). The V end lost 7 bases, the J end lost 4 bases, and 14 bases lay between the germline ends. The CDR3 spans 14 residues. Germline values: CDR1 WSHSY, CDR2 SAAADI.

CDR3 amino acids: CASSQVGSPLHF. CDR3 in DNA: TGTGCCAGCAGCCAGGTCGGATCACCCCTCCACTTT. The rearrangement uses TRBV7-3 and TRBJ1-6; D gene unclear. Trimming pared 5 bases from V and 10 bases from J, leaving 9 bases between. Looked up from germline, CDR1 is SGHTA and CDR2 is FQGTGA. The CDR3 covers 12 residues. The full variable domain, its missing parts supplied by reference TRBV7-3 and TRBJ1-6, is GAGVSQTPSNKVTEKGKYVELRCDPISGHTALYWYRQSLGQGPEFLIYFQGTGAADDSGLPNDRFFAVRPEGSVSTLKIQRTERGDSAVYLCASSQVGSPLHFGNGTRLTVT.

The chain is built from TRBV7-9 and TRBJ1-4; D is unclear. V was shortened by 3 bases and J by 2 bases, with 7 bases between the two germline ends. The CDR3 sequence is 14 residues long. In germline, CDR1 is SEHNR, CDR2 FQNEAQ (reference sequence). The CDR3 here is CASSFSSTNEKLFF. CDR3 nucleotides: TGTGCCAGCAGCTTCTCCTCTACTAATGAAAAACTGTTTTTT.

The V and J genes are TRBV19 and TRBJ1-5; D is possibly TRBD1 (6 bases). V was trimmed by 7 bases and J by 0 bases, leaving 13 bases between them. The CDR3 spans 15 residues. Germline loops: CDR1 LNHDA, CDR2 SQIVND (reference sequence). The CDR3 coding sequence is TGTGCCAGTACCGACAGGATCCTTAGCAATCAGCCCCAGCATTTT. It encodes CASTDRILSNQPQHF.